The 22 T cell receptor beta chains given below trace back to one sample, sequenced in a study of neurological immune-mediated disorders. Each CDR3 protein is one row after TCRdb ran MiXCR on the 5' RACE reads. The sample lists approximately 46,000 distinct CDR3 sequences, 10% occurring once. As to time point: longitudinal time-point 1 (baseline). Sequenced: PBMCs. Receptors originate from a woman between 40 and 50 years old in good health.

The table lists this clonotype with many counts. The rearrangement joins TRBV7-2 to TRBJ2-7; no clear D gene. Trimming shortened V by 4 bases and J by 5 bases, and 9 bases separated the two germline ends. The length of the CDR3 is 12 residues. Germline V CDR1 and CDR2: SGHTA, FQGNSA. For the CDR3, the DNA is TGTGCCAGCAGCTCGTTCGGAGACGAGCAGTACTTC. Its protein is CASSSFGDEQYF.

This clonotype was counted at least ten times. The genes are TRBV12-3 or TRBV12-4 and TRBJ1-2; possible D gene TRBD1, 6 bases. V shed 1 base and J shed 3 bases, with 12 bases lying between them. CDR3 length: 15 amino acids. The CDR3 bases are TGTGCCAGCAGTTTAGGGTCGGGGGGCCACTATGGCTACACCTTC. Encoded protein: CASSLGSGGHYGYTF.

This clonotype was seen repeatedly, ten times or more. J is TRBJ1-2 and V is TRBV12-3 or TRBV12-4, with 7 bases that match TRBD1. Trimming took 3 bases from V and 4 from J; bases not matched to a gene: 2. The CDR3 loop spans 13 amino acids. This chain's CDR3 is CASSFTGAYGYTF. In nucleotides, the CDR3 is TGTGCCAGCAGTTTTACAGGGGCCTATGGCTACACCTTC.

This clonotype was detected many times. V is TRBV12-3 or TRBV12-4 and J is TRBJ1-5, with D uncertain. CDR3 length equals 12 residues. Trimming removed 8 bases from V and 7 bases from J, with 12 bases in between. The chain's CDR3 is CASSREEQPQHF. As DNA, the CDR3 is TGTGCCAGCTCCCGGGAAGAACAGCCCCAGCATTTT.

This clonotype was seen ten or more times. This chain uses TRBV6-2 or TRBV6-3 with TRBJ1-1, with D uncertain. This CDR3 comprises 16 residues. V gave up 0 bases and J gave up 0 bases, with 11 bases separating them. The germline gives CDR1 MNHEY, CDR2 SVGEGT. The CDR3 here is CASSYSIKPLNTEAFF. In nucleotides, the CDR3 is TGTGCCAGCAGTTACTCGATAAAGCCTTTGAACACTGAAGCTTTCTTT.

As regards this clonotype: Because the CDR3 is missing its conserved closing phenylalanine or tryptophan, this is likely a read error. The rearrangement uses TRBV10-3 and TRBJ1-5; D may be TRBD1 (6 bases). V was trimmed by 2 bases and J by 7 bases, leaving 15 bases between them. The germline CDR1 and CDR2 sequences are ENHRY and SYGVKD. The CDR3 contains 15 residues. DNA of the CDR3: TGTGCCATCAGTGAGAGGGGGGTATACGAGCAGCCCCAGCATTCT. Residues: CAISERGVYEQPQHS.

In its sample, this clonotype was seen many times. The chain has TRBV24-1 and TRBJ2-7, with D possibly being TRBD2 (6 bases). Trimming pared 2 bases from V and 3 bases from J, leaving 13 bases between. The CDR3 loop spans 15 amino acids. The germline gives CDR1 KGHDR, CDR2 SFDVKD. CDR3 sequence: CATSDYRGGRYEQYF. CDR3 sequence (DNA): TGTGCCACCAGTGATTATCGGGGAGGACGCTACGAGCAGTACTTC.

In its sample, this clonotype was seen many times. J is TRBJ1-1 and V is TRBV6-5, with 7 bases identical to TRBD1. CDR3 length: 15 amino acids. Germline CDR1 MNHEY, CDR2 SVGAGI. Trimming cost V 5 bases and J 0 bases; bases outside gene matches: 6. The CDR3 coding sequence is TGTGCCAGCAGTGAAAGACAGGGTATGAACACTGAAGCTTTCTTT. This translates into CASSERQGMNTEAFF.

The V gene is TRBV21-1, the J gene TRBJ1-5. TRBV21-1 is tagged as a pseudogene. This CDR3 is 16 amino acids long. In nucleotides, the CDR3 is TGTGCCAGCAGGAAAGTAGGGCAGCTACCCATCGGGTCCCAGCGTTTT. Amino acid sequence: CASRKVGQLPIGSQRF.

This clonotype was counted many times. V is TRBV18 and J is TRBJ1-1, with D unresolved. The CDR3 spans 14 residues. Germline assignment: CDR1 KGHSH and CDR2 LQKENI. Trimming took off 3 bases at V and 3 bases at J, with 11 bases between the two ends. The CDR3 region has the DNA TGTGCCAGCTCACCCGTGGCCTCGGACACTGAAGCTTTCTTT. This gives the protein CASSPVASDTEAFF.

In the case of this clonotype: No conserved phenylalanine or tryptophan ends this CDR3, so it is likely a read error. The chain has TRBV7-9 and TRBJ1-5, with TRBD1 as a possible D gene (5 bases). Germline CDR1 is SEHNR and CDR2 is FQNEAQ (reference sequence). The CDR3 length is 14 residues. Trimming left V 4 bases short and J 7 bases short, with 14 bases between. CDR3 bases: TGTGCCAGCAGCTACGGGGGGAGAGGCCAGCCCCAGCATTCT. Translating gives CASSYGGRGQPQHS.

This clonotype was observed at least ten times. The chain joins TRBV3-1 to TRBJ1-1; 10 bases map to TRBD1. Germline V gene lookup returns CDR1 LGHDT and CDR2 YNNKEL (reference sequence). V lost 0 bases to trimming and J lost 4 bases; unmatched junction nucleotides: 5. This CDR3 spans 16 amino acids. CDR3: CASSQEGTGVATEAFF. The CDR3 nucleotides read TGTGCCAGCAGCCAAGAAGGGACAGGGGTAGCCACTGAAGCTTTCTTT.

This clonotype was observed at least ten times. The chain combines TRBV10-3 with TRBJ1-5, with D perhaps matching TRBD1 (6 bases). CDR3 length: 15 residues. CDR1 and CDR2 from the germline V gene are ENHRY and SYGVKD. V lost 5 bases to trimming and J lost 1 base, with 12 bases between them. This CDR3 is CAISRGDASNQPQHF. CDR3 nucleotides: TGTGCCATCAGTAGGGGGGATGCGAGCAATCAGCCCCAGCATTTT.

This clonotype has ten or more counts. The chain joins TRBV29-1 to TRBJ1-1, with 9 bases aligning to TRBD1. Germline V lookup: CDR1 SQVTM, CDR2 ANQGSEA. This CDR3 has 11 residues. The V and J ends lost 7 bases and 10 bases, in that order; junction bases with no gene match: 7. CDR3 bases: TGCAGCGCTACAGGGGGCTCAGGAGCTTTCTTT. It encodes CSATGGSGAFF.

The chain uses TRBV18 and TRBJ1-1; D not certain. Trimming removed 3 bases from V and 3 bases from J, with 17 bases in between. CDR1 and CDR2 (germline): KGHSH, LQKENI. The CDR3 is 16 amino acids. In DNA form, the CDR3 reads TGTGCCAGCTCACCGTCGACACCGTTCGCGGACACTGAAGCTTTCTTT. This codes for CASSPSTPFADTEAFF.

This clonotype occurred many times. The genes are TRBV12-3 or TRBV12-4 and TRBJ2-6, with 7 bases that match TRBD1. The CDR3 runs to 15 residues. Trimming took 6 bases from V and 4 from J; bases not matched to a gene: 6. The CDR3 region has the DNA TGTGCCAGCAGATTGACAGGGTCGGGGGCCAACGTCCTGACTTTC. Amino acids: CASRLTGSGANVLTF.

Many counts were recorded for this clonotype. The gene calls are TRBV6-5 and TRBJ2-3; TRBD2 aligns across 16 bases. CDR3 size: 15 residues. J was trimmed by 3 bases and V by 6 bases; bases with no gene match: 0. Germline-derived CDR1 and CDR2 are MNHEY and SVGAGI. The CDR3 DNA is TGTGCCAGCAGGGGACTAGCGGGAGGGACAGATACGCAGTATTTT. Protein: CASRGLAGGTDTQYF.

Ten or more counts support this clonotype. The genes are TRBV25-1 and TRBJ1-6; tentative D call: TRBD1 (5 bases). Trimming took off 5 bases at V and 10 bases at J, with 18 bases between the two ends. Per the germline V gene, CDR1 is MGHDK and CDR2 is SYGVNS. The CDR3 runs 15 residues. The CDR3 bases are TGTGCCAGCAGTCTAGAGGAGGGGAGGAACTCACCCCTCCACTTT. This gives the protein CASSLEEGRNSPLHF. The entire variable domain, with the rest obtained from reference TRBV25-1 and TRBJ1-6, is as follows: EADIYQTPRYLVIGTGKKITLECSQTMGHDKMYWYQQDPGMELHLIHYSYGVNSTEKGDLSSESTVSRIRTEHFPLTLESARPSHTSQYLCASSLEEGRNSPLHFGNGTRLTVT.

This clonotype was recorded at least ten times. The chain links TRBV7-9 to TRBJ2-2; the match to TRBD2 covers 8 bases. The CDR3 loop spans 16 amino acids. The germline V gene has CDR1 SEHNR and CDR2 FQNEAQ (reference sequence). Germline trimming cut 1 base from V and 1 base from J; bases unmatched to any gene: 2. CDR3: CASSLGSGVNTGELFF. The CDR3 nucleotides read TGTGCCAGCAGCTTAGGTAGCGGGGTGAACACCGGGGAGCTGTTTTTT.

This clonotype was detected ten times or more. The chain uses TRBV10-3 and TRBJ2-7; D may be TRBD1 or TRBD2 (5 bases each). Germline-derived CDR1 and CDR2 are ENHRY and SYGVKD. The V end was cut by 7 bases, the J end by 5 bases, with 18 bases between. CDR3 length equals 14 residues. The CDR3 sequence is CAITRGGTTDEQYF. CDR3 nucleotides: TGTGCCATCACCCGGGGCGGAACGACCGACGAGCAGTACTTC.

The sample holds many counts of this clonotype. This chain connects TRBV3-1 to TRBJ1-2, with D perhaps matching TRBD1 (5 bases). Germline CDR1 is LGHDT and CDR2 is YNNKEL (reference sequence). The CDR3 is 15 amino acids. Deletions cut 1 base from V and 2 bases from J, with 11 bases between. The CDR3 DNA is TGTGCCAGCAGCCAAGCGGGGGGTTTCAACTATGGCTACACCTTC. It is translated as CASSQAGGFNYGYTF.

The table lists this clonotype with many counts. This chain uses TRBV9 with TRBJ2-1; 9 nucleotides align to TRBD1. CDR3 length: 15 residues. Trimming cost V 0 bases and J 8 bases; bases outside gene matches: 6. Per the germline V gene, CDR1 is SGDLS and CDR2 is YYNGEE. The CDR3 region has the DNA TGTGCCAGCAGCGTAGTCGGGGACAGGGTCGATGAGCAGTTCTTC. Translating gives CASSVVGDRVDEQFF.